This is a list of T cell receptor beta chains from one sample in a study of shared clonotypes between healthy human individuals. The assay was immunoSEQ multiplex PCR, and TCRdb's table has in-frame clones only and misses some. The sample records some 1 million clones, around 76% being singletons. The sample was memory CD4+ T cells sorted from blood. These TCRs come from a man between 18 and 29 years old in good health. Each CDR3 is given with its conserved first and last residue. Fields, in order: clone size, J gene, D gene, V gene, CDR3 protein, CDR3 DNA. A D gene is named only where the DNA matches it firmly. Where a row states a size, it is once, few, many or the class of an expanded clone; other rows omit it.

>NA|TRBJ2-5|NA|TRBV7-7
CASSLRSTGETQYF
TGTGCTAGCAGCCTCAGGTCCACCGGGGAGACCCAGTACTTC
>NA|TRBJ1-3|TRBD1|TRBV4-1
CASSQDGTTGGIRNTIYF
TGCGCCAGCAGCCAAGATGGGACCACAGGGGGCATTAGAAACACCATATATTTT
>NA|TRBJ2-4|NA|TRBV6-6
CASSNDGNIQYF
TGTGCCAGCAGTAACGATGGGAACATTCAGTACTTC
>few|TRBJ1-4|TRBD1|TRBV28
CASSSEGTGINEKLFF
TGTGCCAGCAGTTCTGAGGGGACAGGAATTAATGAAAAACTGTTTTTT
>NA|TRBJ2-2|TRBD1|TRBV9
CASSLRTGVTTGELFF
TGTGCCAGCAGCTTACGGACAGGCGTAACGACCGGGGAGCTGTTTTTT
>NA|TRBJ2-5|NA|TRBV12-2
CASPLWPRGETQYF
TGTGCAAGTCCCTTATGGCCTAGGGGAGAGACCCAGTACTTC
>NA|TRBJ2-7|TRBD1|TRBV12-5
CASGFGDRGYEQYF
TGTGCTAGTGGTTTTGGGGACAGGGGCTACGAGCAGTACTTC
>once|TRBJ1-5|NA|TRBV19
CASSIAGVDQPQHF
TGTGCCAGTAGTATAGCCGGCGTTGATCAGCCCCAGCATTTT
>NA|TRBJ1-5|NA|TRBV7-9
CASSFTGSNQPQHF
TGTGCCAGCAGTTTTACAGGGTCTAATCAGCCCCAGCATTTT
>NA|TRBJ2-1|TRBD1|TRBV25-1
CASSAQGQAGNEQFF
TGTGCCAGCAGTGCACAAGGACAGGCTGGCAATGAGCAGTTCTTC
>NA|TRBJ1-3|NA|TRBV27
CASSFPKRDRRSGNTIYF
TGTGCCAGCAGTTTCCCCAAAAGAGACAGGCGCTCTGGAAACACCATATATTTT
>NA|TRBJ2-5|TRBD2|TRBV4-1
CASSQAGGRLETQYF
TGCGCCAGCAGCCAGGCGGGGGGGCGCTTGGAGACCCAGTACTTC
>NA|TRBJ2-2|NA|TRBV6-1
CASSSTTGNTGELFF
TGTGCCAGCAGCAGCACGACAGGGAACACCGGGGAGCTGTTTTTT
>NA|TRBJ2-1|NA|TRBV5-1
CASSLVGETYNEQFF
TGCGCCAGCAGCTTGGTAGGGGAGACCTACAATGAGCAGTTCTTC
>NA|TRBJ1-3|NA|TRBV4-1
CASSQGTGAFAGNTIYF
TGCGCCAGCAGCCAAGGAACAGGAGCTTTCGCTGGAAACACCATATATTTT
>NA|TRBJ1-2|NA|TRBV18
CASSPPSWGHYGYTF
TGTGCCAGCTCACCACCATCTTGGGGCCACTATGGCTACACCTTC
>NA|TRBJ2-1|NA|TRBV10-2
CASSDWAYNEQFF
TGCGCCAGCAGCGACTGGGCCTACAATGAGCAGTTCTTC
>NA|TRBJ2-7|NA|TRBV15
CATSRDPGVTYEQYF
TGTGCCACCAGCAGAGATCCGGGAGTAACCTACGAGCAGTACTTC
>NA|TRBJ1-4|NA|TRBV11-2
CASSLDPSNEKLFF
TGTGCCAGCAGCTTAGATCCGTCTAATGAAAAACTGTTTTTT
>many|TRBJ2-2|NA|TRBV2
CASSGSRGVTGELFF
TGTGCCAGCAGTGGTTCCAGGGGGGTCACCGGGGAGCTGTTTTTT
>NA|TRBJ1-5|NA|TRBV6-1
CASSTGREQPQHF
TGTGCCAGCAGCACTGGACGGGAACAGCCCCAGCATTTT
>once|TRBJ2-7|NA|TRBV27
CASSSQGFGGAEQYF
TGTGCCAGCAGTTCGCAGGGGTTCGGGGGTGCCGAGCAGTACTTC
>once|TRBJ2-6|NA|TRBV4-1
CASSHLGQKRISGANVLTF
TGCGCCAGCAGCCATCTAGGACAGAAACGAATCTCTGGGGCCAACGTCCTGACTTTC
>few|TRBJ1-1|NA|TRBV5-8
CASVRQQNTEAFF
TGTGCCAGCGTCCGCCAGCAGAACACTGAAGCTTTCTTT
>NA|TRBJ2-7|TRBD2|TRBV6-1
CASSGLAVSSYEQYF
TGTGCCAGCAGTGGACTAGCGGTGAGCTCCTACGAGCAGTACTTC
>NA|TRBJ2-2|TRBD2|TRBV9
CASSVKLAGTAGELFF
TGTGCCAGCAGCGTCAAACTAGCGGGGACGGCCGGGGAGCTGTTTTTT
>NA|TRBJ1-2|NA|TRBV2
CASSEPRAGGYTF
TGTGCCAGCAGTGAACCCCGGGCGGGCGGCTACACCTTC
>NA|TRBJ2-5|TRBD2|TRBV18
CASSLGGQETQYF
TGTGCCAGCTCCCTGGGGGGGCAAGAGACCCAGTACTTC
>many|TRBJ2-7|NA|TRBV2
CASTTGLAYEQYF
TGTGCCAGCACGACGGGGCTGGCCTACGAGCAGTACTTC
>once|TRBJ2-1|TRBD2|TRBV6-6
CASSSGPGTSGGSVFF
TGTGCCAGCAGTTCGGGGCCCGGGACTAGCGGGGGGAGTGTGTTCTTC
>NA|TRBJ1-1|TRBD1|TRBV11-2
CASSLETGLNTEAFF
TGTGCCAGCAGCTTGGAGACAGGGTTGAACACTGAAGCTTTCTTT
>once|TRBJ1-1|TRBD1|TRBV10-3
CAIGGYRGGRNTEAFF
TGTGCCATCGGGGGATACAGGGGAGGCAGGAACACTGAAGCTTTCTTT
>NA|TRBJ2-2|NA|TRBV5-4
CASSLSAGLNTGELFF
TGTGCCAGCAGCTTGTCAGCTGGACTCAACACCGGGGAGCTGTTTTTT
>NA|TRBJ2-3|TRBD1|TRBV7-6
CASSLGPGTVSTDTQYF
TGTGCCAGCAGCTTAGGTCCCGGGACAGTTAGCACAGATACGCAGTATTTT
>NA|TRBJ1-1|NA|TRBV7-2
CASSQPSVGARAFF
TGTGCCAGCAGCCAACCTTCGGTGGGGGCTCGGGCTTTCTTT